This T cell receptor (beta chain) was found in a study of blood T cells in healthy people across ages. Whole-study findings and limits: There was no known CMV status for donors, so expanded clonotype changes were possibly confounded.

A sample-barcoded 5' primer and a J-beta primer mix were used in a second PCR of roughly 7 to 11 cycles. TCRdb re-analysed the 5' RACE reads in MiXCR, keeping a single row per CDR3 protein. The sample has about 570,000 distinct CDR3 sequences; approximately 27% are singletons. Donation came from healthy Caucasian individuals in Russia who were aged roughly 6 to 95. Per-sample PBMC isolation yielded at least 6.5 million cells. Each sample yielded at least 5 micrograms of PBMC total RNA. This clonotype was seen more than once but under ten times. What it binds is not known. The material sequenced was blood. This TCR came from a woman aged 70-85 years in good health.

The CDR3 reads CSALTVQETQYF. In DNA, the CDR3 is TGCAGTGCCTTGACAGTACAAGAGACCCAGTACTTC. This chain uses TRBV20-1 with TRBJ2-5, with D maybe TRBD1 (5 bases). Germline assignment: CDR1 DFQATT and CDR2 SNEGSKA (reference sequence). This CDR3 comprises 12 residues. V was shortened by 6 bases and J by 2 bases, with 10 bases between the two germline ends.